The T cell receptor beta chain under discussion was sequenced for a study of blood T cell repertoires in COVID-19. Sequenced by immunoSEQ multiplex PCR; TCRdb stores in-frame clones only, minus some. This table holds more than 100,000 clones, 80% to 90% found once. The CDR3 has 17 amino acids. Germline V gene lookup returns CDR1 MGHRA and CDR2 YSYEKL. V lost 1 base to trimming and J lost 4 bases; unmatched junction nucleotides: 6. Sequencing was carried out using peripheral blood. This receptor was identified in a woman in her sixties with acute or convalescent COVID-19. V and J are TRBV4-1 and TRBJ2-2; 10 bases agree with TRBD2. The CDR3 nucleotides read TGCGCCAGCAGCCAAGTCCAACTAGCGGGAATCACCGGGGAGCTGTTTTTT. It translates to CASSQVQLAGITGELFF.